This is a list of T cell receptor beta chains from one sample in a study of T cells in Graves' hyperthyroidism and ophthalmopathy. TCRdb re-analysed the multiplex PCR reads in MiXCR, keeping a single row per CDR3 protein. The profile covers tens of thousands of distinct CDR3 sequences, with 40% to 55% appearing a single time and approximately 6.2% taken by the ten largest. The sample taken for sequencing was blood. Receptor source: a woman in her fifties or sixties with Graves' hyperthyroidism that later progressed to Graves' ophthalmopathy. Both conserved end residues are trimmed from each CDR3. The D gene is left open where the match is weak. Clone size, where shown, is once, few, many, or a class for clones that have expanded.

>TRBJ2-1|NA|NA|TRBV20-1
SASRRDRWDTQF
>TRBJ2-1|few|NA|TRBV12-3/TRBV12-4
ASSLVWGSNEQF
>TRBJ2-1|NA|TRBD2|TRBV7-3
ASSFESSGTSGRTWNEQF
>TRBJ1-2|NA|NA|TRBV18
ASSPQVKTDSEGYT
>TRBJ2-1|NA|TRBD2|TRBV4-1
ASSPRPRTSGSGDEQF
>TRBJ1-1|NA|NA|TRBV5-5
ASSLGVHEAF
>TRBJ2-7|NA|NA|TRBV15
ATSDPNRDEQY
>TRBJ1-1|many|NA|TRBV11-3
ASSFGGRNTEAF
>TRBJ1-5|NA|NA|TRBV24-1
ATSDPRTGNNQPQH
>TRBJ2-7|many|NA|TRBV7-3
ASSLTGGSYEQY
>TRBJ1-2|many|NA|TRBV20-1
SAPTSDSYT
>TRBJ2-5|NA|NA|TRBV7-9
ASSLEWNQPQY
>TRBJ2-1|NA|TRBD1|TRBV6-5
ASSPGTEGREQF
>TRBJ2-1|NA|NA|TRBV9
ASSVGRRQDNEQF
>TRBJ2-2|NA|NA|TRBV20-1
SAISDNAVPGELF
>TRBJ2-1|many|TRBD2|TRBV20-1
SAPPAGGRANEQF
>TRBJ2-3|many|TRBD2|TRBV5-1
ASSSLAGAQPGTQY
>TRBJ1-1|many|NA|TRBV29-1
SVGAVGGRTEAF
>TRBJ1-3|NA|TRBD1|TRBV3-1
ASSQSPQGQGGNTIY
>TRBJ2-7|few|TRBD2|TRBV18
ASSPSLRTSGDEQY
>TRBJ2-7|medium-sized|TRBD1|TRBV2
ASSRQGSSYEQY
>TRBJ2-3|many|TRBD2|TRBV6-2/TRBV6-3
ASRLAGGPRDTQY
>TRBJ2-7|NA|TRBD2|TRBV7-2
ASSSGLAAPYEQY
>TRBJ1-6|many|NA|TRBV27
ASRTASSYNSPLH
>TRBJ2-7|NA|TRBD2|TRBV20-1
SARGPGGYEQY
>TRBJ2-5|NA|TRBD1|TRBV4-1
ASRQRQGRETQY
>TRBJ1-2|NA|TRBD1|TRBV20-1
SARSANGGTGGPDYGYT
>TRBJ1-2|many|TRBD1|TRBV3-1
ASSQNRGYGYT
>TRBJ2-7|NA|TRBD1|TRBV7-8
ASTTRTGGFYEQY
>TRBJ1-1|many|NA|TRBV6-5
ASSWQMNTEAF
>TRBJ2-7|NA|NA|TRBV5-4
ASSLVTFSDEQY
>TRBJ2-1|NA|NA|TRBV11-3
AILDNSGLAHNEQF
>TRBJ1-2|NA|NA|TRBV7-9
ASSPIGLAGGYGYT
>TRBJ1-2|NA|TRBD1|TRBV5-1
ASSPGTGVSYGYT
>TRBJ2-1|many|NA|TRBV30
AWSSRTDGEQF
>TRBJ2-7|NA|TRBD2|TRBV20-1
SAGVAGGGQY
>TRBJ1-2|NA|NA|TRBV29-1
SVGKDEFLYGYT